This T cell receptor (beta chain) was recovered during a study of blood T cell repertoires in COVID-19. Study-level information: Specimens from acute and convalescent COVID-19 originated in the United States, Italy and Spain.

Authors' analysis steps: From reference gene primer amplification, estimates of nucleated cell counts were derived. The assay was immunoSEQ multiplex PCR, and TCRdb's table has in-frame clones only and misses some. The V and J calls and clone size are taken from that table; D and trimming were inferred from the DNA. The data contain about 41,000 clones, approximately 82% of them singletons. CDR1 and CDR2 from the germline V gene are MNHEY and SVGAGI. J gave up 1 base and V 6 bases, and 4 bases lay outside the gene matches. The CDR3 runs to 15 residues. The TCR comes from a woman older than 75 with active or convalescent COVID-19. The chain links TRBV6-5 to TRBJ1-3; TRBD1 agrees at 9 bases. The sequenced sample consisted of peripheral blood. The CDR3 coding sequence is TGTGCCAGCAGGGGACAGGGCAGTTCTGGAAACACCATATATTTT. This sequence encodes CASRGQGSSGNTIYF.